The T cell receptor beta chain under discussion was sequenced for a study of blood T cell repertoires in COVID-19. On the study more broadly: Both acute and convalescent COVID-19 samples were obtained from the United States, Italy and Spain. T cells, B-cell-depleted T cells, or PBMCs provided the cDNA or gDNA that served as material.

In the original workflow: Estimates of nucleated cell counts were drawn from the amplification of reference gene primers. This table comes from immunoSEQ multiplex PCR, and its TCRdb copy is limited to in-frame clones, with some not included. D and trimming were read from the DNA, whereas the V and J calls and clone size are those reported in that table. The data show around 340,000 clones, 83% seen once. The CDR3 runs 14 residues. Trimming left V 3 bases short and J 3 bases short, with 12 bases between. The V gene's germline CDR1 is SQVTM and CDR2 ANQGSEA. Sample: peripheral blood. The source of this sequence is a man aged 25-45 years with active or convalescent COVID-19. This chain connects TRBV29-1 to TRBJ2-1; weak D call: TRBD1 (6 bases). CDR3 sequence reads: CSVETYRDYNEQFF. Here the CDR3 DNA reads TGCAGCGTTGAGACCTACAGGGACTACAATGAGCAGTTCTTC.